These 25 T cell receptor beta chains were sequenced from one sample in a study of blood T cell repertoires in COVID-19. Data came from immunoSEQ multiplex PCR; TCRdb stores just in-frame clones and leaves some out. This table holds around 140,000 clones, approximately 88% found once. Sequencing was performed on peripheral blood. The receptors were sampled from a man aged 65 to 79 with acute or convalescent COVID-19.

This chain connects TRBV27 to TRBJ2-2; TRBD2 aligns across 8 bases. Germline V CDR1 and CDR2: MNHEY, SMNVEV (reference sequence). V was clipped by 1 base and J by 10 bases; unmatched bases: 14. The CDR3 has 17 residues. CDR3 in DNA: TGTGCCAGCAGTTTATTTAGCGGGATAGTCGGAGCGGAGGAGCTGTTTTTT. Protein product: CASSLFSGIVGAEELFF.

The chain joins TRBV18 to TRBJ2-7; no definite D call. The germline V gene has CDR1 KGHSH and CDR2 LQKENI. The CDR3 loop spans 15 amino acids. V gave up 0 bases and J gave up 3 bases, with 12 bases separating them. The CDR3 nucleotides are TGTGCCAGCTCACCACCGAGTTCCATCCGCTACGAGCAGTACTTC. As protein: CASSPPSSIRYEQYF.

The table lists this clone with a count of one. V is TRBV7-2 and J is TRBJ2-1; 13 bases fit TRBD2. The germline CDR1 and CDR2 sequences are SGHTA and FQGNSA. J lost 15 bases, V lost 5 bases, and 10 bases had no gene match. The CDR3 contains 14 residues. CDR3 amino acids: CASSLLAGGGSAFF. CDR3 DNA: TGTGCCAGCAGCCTACTAGCGGGAGGGGGGAGTGCGTTCTTC.

V usage is TRBV2 and J usage is TRBJ1-3; D is ambiguous. The length of the CDR3 is 14 residues. V was pared by 5 bases and J by 2 bases, with 10 bases between. Germline V gene lookup returns CDR1 SNHLY and CDR2 FYNNEI. The CDR3 sequence is CASSPLSAGNTIYF. The CDR3 bases are TGTGCCAGCAGTCCCCTAAGTGCTGGAAACACCATATATTTT.

The V call is TRBV28, the J call TRBJ2-7; possible D gene TRBD1, 6 bases. Trimming shortened V by 8 bases and J by 2 bases, and 25 bases separated the two germline ends. This CDR3 comprises 17 residues. The germline gives CDR1 MDHEN, CDR2 SYDVKM. DNA for the CDR3: TGTGCCAGCCAAAAACTCACAGGGCCTGACTTTCCCTACGAGCAGTACTTC. Translated: CASQKLTGPDFPYEQYF.

The chain joins TRBV4-1 to TRBJ2-2; 7 bases align to TRBD2. CDR3 length equals 17 residues. V shed 0 bases, J shed 5 bases, and the junction held 9 bases outside the gene matches. CDR1 is MGHRA, CDR2 YSYEKL, per germline. The CDR3 spells CASSQDPGGSWTGELFF. CDR3 DNA sequence: TGCGCCAGCAGCCAAGATCCGGGCGGGAGCTGGACCGGGGAGCTGTTTTTT.

A few counts support this clone. This sequence joins TRBV13 and TRBJ2-7; 16 bases are shared with TRBD2. Germline CDR1 reads PRHDT; CDR2 reads FYEKMQ (reference sequence). Unmatched junction bases numbered 7, after V lost 5 bases and J lost 0 bases. The CDR3 consists of 18 residues. CDR3 loop: CASSLGLAGGFSSYEQYF. In DNA, the CDR3 is TGTGCCAGCAGCCTGGGACTAGCGGGAGGGTTCAGCTCCTACGAGCAGTACTTC.

The chain links TRBV28 to TRBJ2-7; 11 bases align to TRBD1. In germline, CDR1 is MDHEN, CDR2 SYDVKM. Trimming took 8 bases from V and 5 from J; bases not matched to a gene: 8. The CDR3 has 14 amino acids. The CDR3 bases are TGTGCCAGCCGGGACAGGGGGATCCCCCACGAGCAGTACTTC. Encoded protein: CASRDRGIPHEQYF.

The J gene is TRBJ2-7, the V gene TRBV6-5; D remains unclear. V gave up 2 bases and J gave up 2 bases, with 10 bases separating them. Germline assignment: CDR1 MNHEY and CDR2 SVGAGI. The CDR3 is made up of 14 amino acids. The CDR3 DNA reads as TGTGCCAGCAGTTACGGTGGCTCAGCCTACGAGCAGTACTTC. It translates to CASSYGGSAYEQYF.

The chain is built from TRBV19 and TRBJ1-5, with no clear D. V was cut by 6 bases and J by 5 bases, with 14 bases left in between. CDR1 LNHDA and CDR2 SQIVND come from the germline V gene (reference sequence). This CDR3 region has 14 residues. The CDR3 coding sequence is TGTGCCAGTAGGAAGACGGGGTGGGATCAGCCCCAGCATTTT. This translates into CASRKTGWDQPQHF.

The chain couples TRBV21-1 to TRBJ1-6; the DNA was not used to check the table's D call, TRBD1. TRBV21-1 is given as a pseudogene. The CDR3 loop spans 17 amino acids. The CDR3 DNA follows: TGTGCCAGCAGCTTCCCCGGGGGGACAGGGGTTGATTCACCCCTCCACTTT. The encoded protein is CASSFPGGTGVDSPLHF.

The gene calls are TRBV7-2 and TRBJ2-6, with 8 nucleotides matching TRBD2. With V trimmed by 4 bases and J by 0 bases, 2 bases remained unmatched. The CDR3 loop spans 16 amino acids. CDR1 is SGHTA, CDR2 FQGNSA, per germline. CDR3 protein: CASSSGGHSGANVLTF. In DNA form, the CDR3 reads TGTGCCAGCAGCTCGGGGGGGCACTCTGGGGCCAACGTCCTGACTTTC.

Worth noting for this clone: This CDR3 is also generated by other DNA sequences in the sample. The rearrangement uses TRBV7-9 and TRBJ1-1; tentatively, D is TRBD1 (5 bases). V gave up 2 bases and J gave up 0 bases, with 7 bases separating them. Germline V gene data show CDR1 as SEHNR and CDR2 as FQNEAQ (reference sequence). The CDR3 length is 14 residues. This CDR3 is CASSLRGMNTEAFF. The CDR3 nucleotides are TGTGCCAGCAGCTTACGGGGGATGAACACTGAAGCTTTCTTT.

The chain uses TRBV19 and TRBJ1-6, with 9 bases aligning to TRBD1. Germline CDR1 LNHDA, CDR2 SQIVND (reference sequence). The CDR3 length is 15 residues. V lost 6 bases and J lost 9; bases outside the gene matches: 9. This chain's CDR3 is CASSPGQGRTSPLHF. CDR3 DNA sequence: TGTGCCAGTAGCCCGGGACAGGGTAGAACTTCACCCCTCCACTTT.

This chain connects TRBV5-5 to TRBJ2-1; 11 bases are shared with TRBD1. The CDR3 loop spans 16 amino acids. The V and J ends lost 4 bases and 5 bases, in that order; junction bases with no gene match: 8. The germline CDR1 and CDR2 sequences are SGHKS and YYEKEE (reference sequence). CDR3 sequence reads: CASSGRTGGFNNEQFF. The CDR3 DNA reads as TGTGCCAGCAGCGGACGGACAGGGGGCTTTAACAATGAGCAGTTCTTC. The full variable domain, in which reference TRBV5-5 and TRBJ2-1 provide the parts outside the CDR3, is DAGVTQSPTHLIKTRGQQVTLRCSPISGHKSVSWYQQVLGQGPQFIFQYYEKEERGRGNFPDRFSARQFPNYSSELNVNALLLGDSALYLCASSGRTGGFNNEQFFGPGTRLTVL.

The chain joins TRBV30 to TRBJ2-7; 7 positions match TRBD2. Germline CDR1 GTSNPN, CDR2 SVGIG (reference sequence). The CDR3 contains 13 residues. After removal of 2 bases from V and 5 bases from J, the junction contained 6 bases not matched to a gene. The CDR3 protein is CAWSRGGPNEQYF. The CDR3 bases are TGTGCCTGGAGTCGCGGGGGTCCCAACGAGCAGTACTTC.

J is TRBJ1-5 and V is TRBV6-2 or TRBV6-3; D not certain. The CDR3 totals 15 residues. V was shortened by 2 bases and J by 3 bases, with 11 bases between the two germline ends. Germline V gives CDR1 MNHEY, CDR2 SVGEGT. The CDR3 DNA follows: TGTGCCAGCAGTTACGACCGCAGGAACAATCAGCCCCAGCATTTT. It is translated as CASSYDRRNNQPQHF.

This clone has a single count. The V gene is TRBV7-2, the J gene TRBJ2-7, with 10 bases lining up with TRBD2. CDR3 size: 15 residues. Germline CDR1 reads SGHTA; CDR2 reads FQGNSA. Trimming removed 0 bases from V and 5 bases from J; junction bases left unmatched: 4. Written as DNA, the CDR3 is TGTGCCAGCAGCTTAGCCCTAGCGGGAGCCCACGAGCAGTACTTC. Translated, it gives CASSLALAGAHEQYF.

This clone occurred once. The chain uses TRBV7-9 and TRBJ2-5, with D perhaps matching TRBD2 (5 bases). Germline lookup yields CDR1 SEHNR and CDR2 FQNEAQ (reference sequence). Trimming removed 5 bases at V and 5 bases at J, with 27 bases between. The CDR3 runs to 18 residues. The CDR3 DNA reads as TGTGCCAGCAGCATCGAGGGCGTCAAAAACCACGGCGGGGAGACCCAGTACTTC. It translates to CASSIEGVKNHGGETQYF.

This chain links TRBV7-2 with TRBJ1-2; no definite D call. Germline CDR1 is SGHTA and CDR2 is FQGNSA. Trimming removed 2 bases at V and 6 bases at J, with 16 bases between. This CDR3 is built from 15 residues. The CDR3: CASSLIPAGSDGYTF. CDR3 nucleotide sequence: TGTGCCAGCAGCTTAATCCCGGCAGGCTCGGATGGCTACACCTTC.

The rearrangement uses TRBV4-1 and TRBJ1-5; no definite D call. Deletions cut 0 bases from V and 9 bases from J, with 6 bases between. Per germline, CDR1 MGHRA and CDR2 YSYEKL. The CDR3 is 12 amino acids. Here the CDR3 reads CASSQDAGPQHF. The CDR3 nucleotides are TGCGCCAGCAGCCAAGATGCCGGGCCCCAGCATTTT.

This chain connects TRBV7-6 to TRBJ1-4; a possible D gene is TRBD1 (6 bases). This CDR3 contains 18 residues. Germline lookup yields CDR1 SGHVS and CDR2 FNYEAQ. Trimming shortened V by 5 bases and J by 8 bases, and 27 bases separated the two germline ends. CDR3 protein: CASSQRTPIGGGGEKLFF. DNA for the CDR3: TGTGCCAGCAGCCAAAGGACCCCCATCGGGGGAGGGGGGGAAAAACTGTTTTTT.

The chain employs TRBV3-1 (or the pseudogene TRBV3-2) and TRBJ1-2, with TRBD1 matching over 8 bases. This CDR3 has 14 amino acids. CDR1 and CDR2 (germline): LGHDT, YNNKEL (reference sequence). Germline trimming cut 4 bases from V and 8 bases from J; bases unmatched to any gene: 9. In DNA, the CDR3 is TGTGCCAGCAGCCCAGGACAGGGATTCTACGGCTACACCTTC. As protein: CASSPGQGFYGYTF.

This clone was seen a few times. The V call is TRBV3-1 (or the pseudogene TRBV3-2), the J call TRBJ2-7; D not resolved. From germline, CDR1 is LGHDT and CDR2 YNNKEL (reference sequence). The V end lost 1 base, the J end lost 3 bases, and 13 bases lay between the germline ends. The CDR3 spans 15 residues. The chain's CDR3 is CASSQVRVPNYEQYF. Written as DNA, the CDR3 is TGTGCCAGCAGCCAAGTCCGGGTCCCAAACTACGAGCAGTACTTC.

The chain combines TRBV5-8 with TRBJ1-5; no definite D call. This CDR3 has 14 amino acids. V lost 1 base to trimming and J lost 6 bases, with 11 bases between them. Germline V CDR1 and CDR2: SGHTS, YDEGEE. DNA of the CDR3: TGTGCCAGCAGCTTGCGGGGTATGGGTCAGCCCCAGCATTTT. Encoded protein: CASSLRGMGQPQHF.